The 3 T cell receptor beta chains in this list originate from one sample, sequenced in a study of CD8 T cells in ankylosing spondylitis. TCRdb redid the calling of the 5' RACE reads with MiXCR, one entry per CDR3 protein. The table shows approximately 240,000 distinct CDR3 sequences, with about 10% occurring only once. Sequenced material: blood, either unsorted or a sorted T cell fraction (not recorded which). The receptors originated from a male donor with ankylosing spondylitis or in good health (not recorded which).

This clonotype was observed at least ten times. The rearrangement links TRBV28 to TRBJ2-1; 9 nucleotides match TRBD2. V shed 6 bases, J shed 7 bases, and the junction held 13 bases outside the gene matches. Germline V gives CDR1 MDHEN, CDR2 SYDVKM. The CDR3 runs 16 residues. CDR3 sequence reads: CASSFPGGRAGNEQFF. Written as DNA, the CDR3 is TGTGCCAGCAGCTTTCCCGGCGGGAGGGCCGGGAATGAGCAGTTCTTC. Drawing the rest from reference TRBV28 and TRBJ2-1, the complete variable domain is DVKVTQSSRYLVKRTGEKVFLECVQDMDHENMFWYRQDPGLGLRLIYFSYDVKMKEKGDIPEGYSVSREKKERFSLILESASTNQTSMYLCASSFPGGRAGNEQFFGPGTRLTVL.

CDR3 sequence: CASSNSGGGELFF. CDR3 nucleotide sequence: TGTGCCAGCAGCAACTCGGGGGGCGGGGAGCTGTTTTTT. This chain uses TRBV3-1 with TRBJ2-2; TRBD2 matches at 7 bases. The CDR3 covers 13 residues. Trimming cost V 5 bases and J 7 bases; bases outside gene matches: 4. In germline, CDR1 is LGHDT, CDR2 YNNKEL (reference sequence).

The chain has TRBV18 and TRBJ2-3; TRBD2 matches 14 bases. This CDR3 comprises 17 residues. Germline V gives CDR1 KGHSH, CDR2 LQKENI. With 3 bases clipped from V and 0 bases from J, the junction kept 2 bases outside the gene matches. The DNA for the CDR3 is TGTGCCAGCTCACCCTGGACTAGCGGGGGGAGCACAGATACGCAGTATTTT. Translating gives CASSPWTSGGSTDTQYF.